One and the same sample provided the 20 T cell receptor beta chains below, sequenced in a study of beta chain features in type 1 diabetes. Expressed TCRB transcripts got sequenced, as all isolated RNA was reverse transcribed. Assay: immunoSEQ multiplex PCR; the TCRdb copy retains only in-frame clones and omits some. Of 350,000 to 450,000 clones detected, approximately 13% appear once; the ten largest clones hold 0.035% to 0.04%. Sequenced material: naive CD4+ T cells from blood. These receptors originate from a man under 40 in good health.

DNA of the CDR3: TGCGCCAGCAGCCAAGTGCCAAGGGGTGAAAAACTGTTTTTT. Translation gives CASSQVPRGEKLFF. V and J are TRBV4-3 and TRBJ1-4; D is possibly TRBD1 (5 bases). The germline gives CDR1 LGHNA, CDR2 YSLEER. CDR3 size: 14 residues. The V and J ends lost 1 base and 7 bases respectively, with 10 bases between them.

The CDR3: CASSHLPRALGANVLTF. The CDR3, as DNA: TGTGCCAGCAGCCACTTGCCGAGAGCGCTTGGGGCCAACGTCCTGACTTTC. This sequence joins TRBV7-3 and TRBJ2-6; the D is unclear. The CDR3 has 17 amino acids. Per germline, CDR1 SGHTA and CDR2 FQGTGA. Trimming removed 5 bases at V and 3 bases at J, with 17 bases between.

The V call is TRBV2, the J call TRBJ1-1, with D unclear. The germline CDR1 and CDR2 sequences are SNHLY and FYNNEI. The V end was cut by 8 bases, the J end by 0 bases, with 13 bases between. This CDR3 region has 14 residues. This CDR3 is CASDTRVLNTEAFF. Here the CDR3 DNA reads TGTGCCAGCGACACGCGGGTCCTGAACACTGAAGCTTTCTTT.

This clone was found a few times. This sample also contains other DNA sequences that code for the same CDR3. CDR3 protein: CASSLKVSYEQYV. In DNA form, the CDR3 reads TGTGCCAGCAGTTTAAAAGTCTCCTACGAGCAGTACGTC. The chain has TRBV27 and TRBJ2-7; the D is unclear. The V end lost 2 bases, the J end lost 0 bases, and 5 bases lay between the germline ends. This CDR3 is 13 amino acids long. From germline, CDR1 is MNHEY and CDR2 SMNVEV (reference sequence).

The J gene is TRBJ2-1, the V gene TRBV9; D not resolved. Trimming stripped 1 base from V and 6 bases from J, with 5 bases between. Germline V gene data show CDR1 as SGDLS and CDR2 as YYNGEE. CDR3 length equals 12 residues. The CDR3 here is CASSVNINEQFF. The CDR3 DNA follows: TGTGCCAGCAGCGTAAATATCAATGAGCAGTTCTTC.

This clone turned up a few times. The CDR3 nucleotides are TGTGCCAGCAGCTGGGGACTAGCGGGGACCTACAATGAGCAGTTCTTC. Its translation: CASSWGLAGTYNEQFF. The chain combines TRBV7-9 with TRBJ2-1, with 13 bases that match TRBD2. The CDR3 length is 16 residues. The junction had 2 bases not matched to a gene; V was cut back by 4 bases and J by 2 bases. CDR1 and CDR2 (germline): SEHNR, FQNEAQ (reference sequence). Full variable domain (outside the CDR3, taken from reference TRBV7-9 and TRBJ2-1): DTGVSQNPRHKITKRGQNVTFRCDPISEHNRLYWYRQTLGQGPEFLTYFQNEAQLEKSRLLSDRFSAERPKGSFSTLEIQRTEQGDSAMYLCASSWGLAGTYNEQFFGPGTRLTVL.

The CDR3 sequence: CASSGDRVGNEQFF. The CDR3, as DNA: TGCGCCAGCAGCGGGGACAGGGTCGGGAATGAGCAGTTCTTC. The rearrangement joins TRBV5-1 to TRBJ2-1; 9 bases line up with TRBD1. Germline assignment: CDR1 SGHRS and CDR2 YFSETQ. The CDR3 runs to 14 residues. J lost 7 bases, V lost 4 bases, and 6 bases had no gene match.

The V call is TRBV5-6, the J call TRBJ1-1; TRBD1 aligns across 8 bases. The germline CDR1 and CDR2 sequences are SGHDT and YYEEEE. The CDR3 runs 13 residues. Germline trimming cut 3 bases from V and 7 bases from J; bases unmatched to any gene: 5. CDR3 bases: TGTGCCAGCAGCTACCAGGGGACAGGTGAAGCTTTCTTT. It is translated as CASSYQGTGEAFF.

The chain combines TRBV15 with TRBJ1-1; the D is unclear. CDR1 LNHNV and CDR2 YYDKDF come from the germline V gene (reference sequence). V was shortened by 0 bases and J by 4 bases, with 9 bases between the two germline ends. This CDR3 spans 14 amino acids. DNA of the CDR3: TGTGCCACCAGCAGAGATCTGGGTACCACTGAAGCTTTCTTT. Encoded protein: CATSRDLGTTEAFF.

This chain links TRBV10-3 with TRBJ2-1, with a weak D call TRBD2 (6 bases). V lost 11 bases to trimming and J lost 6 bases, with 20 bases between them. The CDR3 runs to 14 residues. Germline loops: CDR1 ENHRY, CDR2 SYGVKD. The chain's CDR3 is CAVLEGDGGNEQFF. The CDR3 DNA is TGTGCCGTCCTAGAGGGAGACGGGGGCAATGAGCAGTTCTTC.

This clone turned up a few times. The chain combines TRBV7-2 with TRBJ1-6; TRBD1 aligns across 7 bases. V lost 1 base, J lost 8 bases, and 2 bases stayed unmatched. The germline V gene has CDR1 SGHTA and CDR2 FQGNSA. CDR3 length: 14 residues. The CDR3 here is CASSLGQGYSPLHF. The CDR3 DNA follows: TGTGCCAGCAGCTTAGGACAGGGATATTCACCCCTCCACTTT.

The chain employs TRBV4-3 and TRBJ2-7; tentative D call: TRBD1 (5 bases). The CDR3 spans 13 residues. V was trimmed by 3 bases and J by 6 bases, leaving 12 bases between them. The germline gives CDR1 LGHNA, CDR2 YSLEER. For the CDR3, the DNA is TGCGCCAGCAGCCACACCAGGGCGTCCGAGCAGTACTTC. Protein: CASSHTRASEQYF.

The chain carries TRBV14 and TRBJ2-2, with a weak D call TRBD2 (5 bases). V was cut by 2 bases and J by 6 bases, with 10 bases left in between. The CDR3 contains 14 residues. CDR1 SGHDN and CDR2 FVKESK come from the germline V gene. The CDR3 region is CASSQKGRAGELFF. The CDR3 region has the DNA TGTGCCAGCAGCCAAAAAGGGAGAGCCGGGGAGCTGTTTTTT.

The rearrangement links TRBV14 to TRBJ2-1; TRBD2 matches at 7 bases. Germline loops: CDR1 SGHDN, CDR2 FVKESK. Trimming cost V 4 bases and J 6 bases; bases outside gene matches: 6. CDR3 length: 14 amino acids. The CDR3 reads CASSPRTGGNEQFF. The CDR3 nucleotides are TGTGCCAGCAGCCCCCGGACGGGGGGCAATGAGCAGTTCTTC.

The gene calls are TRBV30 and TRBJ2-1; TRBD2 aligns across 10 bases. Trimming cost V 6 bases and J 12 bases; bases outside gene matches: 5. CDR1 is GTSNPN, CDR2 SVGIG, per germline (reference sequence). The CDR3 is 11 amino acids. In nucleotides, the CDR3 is TGTGCCTGTCTAGCGGGAGTAAGGCAGTTCTTC. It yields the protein CACLAGVRQFF.

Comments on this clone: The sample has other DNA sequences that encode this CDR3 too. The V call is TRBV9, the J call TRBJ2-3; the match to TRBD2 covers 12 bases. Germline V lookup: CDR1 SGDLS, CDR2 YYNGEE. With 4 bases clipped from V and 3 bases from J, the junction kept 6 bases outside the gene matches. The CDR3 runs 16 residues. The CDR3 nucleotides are TGTGCCAGCAGCCCCCGACTAGCGGGAGCTACAGATACGCAGTATTTT. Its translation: CASSPRLAGATDTQYF. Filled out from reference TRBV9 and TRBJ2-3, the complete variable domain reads DSGVTQTPKHLITATGQRVTLRCSPRSGDLSVYWYQQSLDQGLQFLIQYYNGEERAKGNILERFSAQQFPDLHSELNLSSLELGDSALYFCASSPRLAGATDTQYFGPGTRLTVL.

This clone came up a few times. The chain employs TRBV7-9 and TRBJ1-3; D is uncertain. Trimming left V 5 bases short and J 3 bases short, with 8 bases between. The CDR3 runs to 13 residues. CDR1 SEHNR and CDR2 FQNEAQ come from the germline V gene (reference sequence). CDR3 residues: CASSREFGNTIYF. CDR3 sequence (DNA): TGTGCCAGCAGCCGGGAGTTTGGAAACACCATATATTTT.

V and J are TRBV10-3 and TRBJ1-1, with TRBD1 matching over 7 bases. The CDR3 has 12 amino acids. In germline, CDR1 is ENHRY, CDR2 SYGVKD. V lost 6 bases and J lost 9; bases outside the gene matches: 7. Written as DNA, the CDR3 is TGTGCCATCAGCCCTGACAGGGATAAAGCTTTCTTT. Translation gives CAISPDRDKAFF.

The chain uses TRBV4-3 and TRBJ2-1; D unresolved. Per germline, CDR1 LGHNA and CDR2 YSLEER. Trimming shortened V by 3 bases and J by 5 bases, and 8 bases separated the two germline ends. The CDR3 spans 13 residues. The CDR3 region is CASSQDSDNEQFF. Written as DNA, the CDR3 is TGCGCCAGCAGCCAGGATTCGGACAATGAGCAGTTCTTC.

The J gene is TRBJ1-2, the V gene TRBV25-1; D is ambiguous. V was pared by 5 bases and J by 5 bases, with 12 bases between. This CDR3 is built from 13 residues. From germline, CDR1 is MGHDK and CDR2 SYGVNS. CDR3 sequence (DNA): TGTGCCAGCAGTCCTGACCTGTTATATGGCTACACCTTC. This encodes CASSPDLLYGYTF.